The 15 T cell receptor beta chains given below trace back to one sample, sequenced in a study of regulatory T cells in long-lasting Graves disease. Construction of the TCR beta libraries employed iRepertoire HTBI primers in conjunction with Arm-PCR of CDR3 regions. TCRdb reanalysed the multiplex PCR reads using MiXCR and keeps one entry per CDR3 protein. The sample shows approximately 440,000 distinct CDR3 sequences, about 25% of them seen only once. The time point is: persistent/refractory GD, antithyroid drugs over 5 years with positive TRAb. RNA isolated from PBMCs was used to make the TCR library. Material: peripheral blood mononuclear cells (PBMCs), obtained when the disease was refractory, from a patient treated with antithyroid drugs. The receptors were gathered from a female donor with Graves disease.

This clonotype was counted a single time. This chain links TRBV7-2 with TRBJ2-2; weak D call: TRBD2 (6 bases). Trimming removed 1 base from V and 5 bases from J, with 17 bases in between. CDR1 and CDR2 from the germline V gene are SGHTA and FQGNSA. The length of the CDR3 is 17 residues. The CDR3 loop is CASSLGLTGAGTGELFF. The CDR3 region has the DNA TGTGCCAGCAGCTTAGGACTGACGGGCGCGGGAACCGGGGAGCTGTTTTTT.

The J gene is TRBJ1-6, the V gene TRBV11-1; tentative D call: TRBD1 (5 bases). Germline V gene sequence: CDR1 SGHAT, CDR2 FQDESV (reference sequence). Trimming stripped 5 bases from V and 7 bases from J, with 12 bases between. This CDR3 has 14 residues. The CDR3 DNA sequence: TGTGCCAGCAGCCAAGGGGCGGAGAATTCACCCCTCCACTTT. Translated, it gives CASSQGAENSPLHF.

The V and J genes are TRBV27 and TRBJ2-2, with a weak D call TRBD2 (6 bases). Deletions cut 3 bases from V and 7 bases from J, with 12 bases between. Germline values: CDR1 MNHEY, CDR2 SMNVEV (reference sequence). The CDR3 has 14 residues. CDR3 sequence (DNA): TGTGCCAGCAGTTTGGGGACTCCCGTCGGGGAGCTGTTTTTT. It codes for CASSLGTPVGELFF.

The gene calls are TRBV7-3 and TRBJ2-5; D is unresolved. Germline V CDR1 and CDR2: SGHTA, FQGTGA. This CDR3 has 13 amino acids. The V gene lost 2 bases and the J gene lost 5 bases, with 9 bases spanning the gap. The CDR3 DNA reads as TGTGCCAGCAGCTTATCACGGAGTGAGACCCAGTACTTC. Its protein product is CASSLSRSETQYF.

This clonotype was counted between two and nine times. The rearrangement links TRBV5-1 to TRBJ1-1; 8 bases match TRBD1. Germline CDR1 is SGHRS and CDR2 is YFSETQ. The CDR3 has 15 amino acids. The V and J ends lost 4 bases and 2 bases, in that order; junction bases with no gene match: 7. Written as DNA, the CDR3 is TGCGCCAGCAGCAGAAGGGGACAGGACAACACTGAAGCTTTCTTT. This sequence encodes CASSRRGQDNTEAFF. The full variable domain, its missing parts supplied by reference TRBV5-1 and TRBJ1-1, is KAGVTQTPRYLIKTRGQQVTLSCSPISGHRSVSWYQQTPGQGLQFLFEYFSETQRNKGNFPGRFSGRQFSNSRSEMNVSTLELGDSALYLCASSRRGQDNTEAFFGQGTRLTVV.

The V and J genes are TRBV2 and TRBJ1-3; 7 nucleotides match TRBD1. J was trimmed by 3 bases and V by 0 bases; bases with no gene match: 2. Germline lookup yields CDR1 SNHLY and CDR2 FYNNEI. The CDR3 extends over 15 amino acids. CDR3 bases: TGTGCCAGCAGTGAAGCAGGGGGCTTTGGAAACACCATATATTTT. Translated: CASSEAGGFGNTIYF.

This clonotype was seen at least ten times. This chain links TRBV20-1 with TRBJ1-1; D ambiguous. The CDR3 is 11 amino acids. V lost 2 bases and J 5 bases, leaving 6 bases between the germline ends. Germline CDR1 reads DFQATT; CDR2 reads SNEGSKA (reference sequence). The CDR3 DNA is TGCAGTGCTAGATTAGGGACTGAAGCTTTCTTT. Protein sequence: CSARLGTEAFF.

In this sample, this clonotype turned up a few times. The gene calls are TRBV12-3 or TRBV12-4 and TRBJ2-1; 8 bases align to TRBD2. CDR3 length: 13 amino acids. V gave up 3 bases and J gave up 7 bases; unmatched junction bases: 2. The CDR3 DNA reads TGTGCCAGCAGTTTCGGGGGGGCGAATGAGCAGTTCTTC. Its translation: CASSFGGANEQFF.

A remark on this clonotype: A single base separates this from a much larger clone, so it may be a read error. The V gene is TRBV29-1, the J gene TRBJ2-4, with a weak D call TRBD1 (5 bases). Per germline, CDR1 SQVTM and CDR2 ANQGSEA. The CDR3 is 12 amino acids. The CDR3 loop is CSARWGKNIRYF. The CDR3 region has the DNA TGCAGCGCTCGATGGGGCAAAAACATTCGGTACTTC.

This clonotype showed up just a few times. The chain links TRBV7-2 to TRBJ1-1; no definite D call. Per the germline V gene, CDR1 is SGHTA and CDR2 is FQGNSA. V shed 2 bases and J shed 4 bases, with 8 bases lying between them. The CDR3 covers 13 residues. Here the CDR3 reads CASSLMGITEAFF. CDR3 DNA sequence: TGTGCCAGCAGCTTAATGGGGATCACTGAAGCTTTCTTT.

The rearrangement joins TRBV4-3 to TRBJ1-5, with TRBD1 identical over 7 bases. Per the germline V gene, CDR1 is LGHNA and CDR2 is YSLEER. This CDR3 has 14 amino acids. Trimming removed 3 bases from V and 7 bases from J; junction bases left unmatched: 6. CDR3 nucleotides: TGCGCCAGCAGCCAGAACAGGGGAAGCCAGCCCCAGCATTTT. Protein product: CASSQNRGSQPQHF.

This clonotype has just a few counts. This rearrangement joins TRBV7-9 to TRBJ1-2, with 12 bases matching TRBD1. This CDR3 has 16 residues. V shed 5 bases and J 2 bases; nucleotides not matched to a gene: 6. Germline CDR1 SEHNR, CDR2 FQNEAQ (reference sequence). In DNA form, the CDR3 reads TGTGCCAGCAGCGGTACCGGGACAGGGGGCAACTATGGCTACACCTTC. Residues: CASSGTGTGGNYGYTF.

This clonotype was seen ten or more times. CDR3 protein: CASSFDYGYTF. CDR3 in DNA: TGTGCCAGCAGTTTTGACTATGGCTACACCTTC. This rearrangement joins TRBV28 to TRBJ1-2, with D hard to call. Germline V lookup: CDR1 MDHEN, CDR2 SYDVKM. V was cut by 3 bases and J by 3 bases, with 2 bases left in between. The CDR3 spans 11 residues.

This clonotype was seen a few times. V is TRBV10-3 and J is TRBJ1-3; D remains ambiguous. The CDR3 is made up of 15 amino acids. Germline CDR1 and CDR2: ENHRY and SYGVKD. Deletions cut 0 bases from V and 2 bases from J, with 8 bases between. In DNA form, the CDR3 reads TGTGCCATCAGTGAGTCCGGAGGGACTGGAAACACCATATATTTT. Its protein is CAISESGGTGNTIYF.

DNA of the CDR3: TGTGCCAGCAGCTTGGGAGAGAGTGGCTACACCTTC. Translating it yields CASSLGESGYTF. This sequence joins TRBV5-6 and TRBJ1-2; no definite D call. V was clipped by 0 bases and J by 7 bases, with 7 bases between them. Germline V gives CDR1 SGHDT, CDR2 YYEEEE. CDR3 length: 12 residues.